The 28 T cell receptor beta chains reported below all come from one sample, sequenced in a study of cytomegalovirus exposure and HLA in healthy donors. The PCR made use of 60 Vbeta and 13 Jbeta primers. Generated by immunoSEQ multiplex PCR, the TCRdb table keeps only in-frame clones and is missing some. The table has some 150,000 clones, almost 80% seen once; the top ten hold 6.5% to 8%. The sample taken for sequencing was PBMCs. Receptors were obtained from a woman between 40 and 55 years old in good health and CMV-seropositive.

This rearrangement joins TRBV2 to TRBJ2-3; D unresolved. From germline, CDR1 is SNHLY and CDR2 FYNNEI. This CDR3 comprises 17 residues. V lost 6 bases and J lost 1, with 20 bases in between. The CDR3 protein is CASSFILFSQGTDTQYF. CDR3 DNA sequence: TGTGCCAGCAGCTTCATACTATTCAGCCAAGGCACAGATACGCAGTATTTT. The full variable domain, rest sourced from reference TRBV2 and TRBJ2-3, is EPEVTQTPSHQVTQMGQEVILRCVPISNHLYFYWYRQILGQKVEFLVSFYNNEISEKSEIFDDQFSVERPDGSNFTLKIRSTKLEDSAMYFCASSFILFSQGTDTQYFGPGTRLTVL.

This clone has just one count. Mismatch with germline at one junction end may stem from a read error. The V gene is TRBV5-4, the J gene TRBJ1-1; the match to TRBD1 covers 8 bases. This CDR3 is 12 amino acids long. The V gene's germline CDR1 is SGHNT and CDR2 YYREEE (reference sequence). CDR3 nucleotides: TGTGCCAGCAGCTTCCAGGGGGCTGAGGCTTTCTTT. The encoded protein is CASSFQGAEAFF.

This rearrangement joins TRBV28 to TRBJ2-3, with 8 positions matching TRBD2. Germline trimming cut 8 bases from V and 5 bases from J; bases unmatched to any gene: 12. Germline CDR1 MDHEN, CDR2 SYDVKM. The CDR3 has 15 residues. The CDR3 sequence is CASYPPGGPRDTQYF. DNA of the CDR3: TGTGCCAGCTACCCCCCGGGGGGGCCAAGAGATACGCAGTATTTT.

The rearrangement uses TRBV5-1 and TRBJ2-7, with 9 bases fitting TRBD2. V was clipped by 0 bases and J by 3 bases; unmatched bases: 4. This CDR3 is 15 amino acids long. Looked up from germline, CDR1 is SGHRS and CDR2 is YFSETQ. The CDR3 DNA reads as TGCGCCAGCAGCTTGGAGCTAGCGGGGATCTACGAGCAGTACTTC. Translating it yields CASSLELAGIYEQYF.

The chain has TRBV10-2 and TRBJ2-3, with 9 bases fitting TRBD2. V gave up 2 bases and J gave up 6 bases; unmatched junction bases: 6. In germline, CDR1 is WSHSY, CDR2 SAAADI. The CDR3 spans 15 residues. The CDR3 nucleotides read TGCGCCAGCAGTGAGCAGCTAGCGGGGCAGGATACGCAGTATTTT. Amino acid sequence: CASSEQLAGQDTQYF.

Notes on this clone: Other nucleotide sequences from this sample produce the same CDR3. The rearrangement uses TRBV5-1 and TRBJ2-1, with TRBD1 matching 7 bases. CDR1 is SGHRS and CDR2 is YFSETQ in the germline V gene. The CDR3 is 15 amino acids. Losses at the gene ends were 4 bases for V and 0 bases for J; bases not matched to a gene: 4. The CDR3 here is CASSLGQSSYNEQFF. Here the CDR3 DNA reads TGCGCCAGCAGCCTGGGACAGAGCTCCTACAATGAGCAGTTCTTC.

CDR3 nucleotide sequence: TGTGCCAGCAGATTACTGAGGGATCCCCGCATTCAGTACTTC. Amino acid sequence: CASRLLRDPRIQYF. V and J are TRBV6-1 and TRBJ2-4, with a possible D match to TRBD2 (5 bases). There are 14 residues in the CDR3. V was shortened by 6 bases and J by 9 bases, with 18 bases between the two germline ends. Germline CDR1 MNHNS, CDR2 SASEGT.

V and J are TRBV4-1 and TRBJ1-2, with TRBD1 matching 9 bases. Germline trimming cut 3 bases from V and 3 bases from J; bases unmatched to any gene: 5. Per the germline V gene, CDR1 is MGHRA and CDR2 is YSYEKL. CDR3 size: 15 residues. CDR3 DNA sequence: TGCGCCAGCAGCCATGAGGACAGGGGCCACTATGGCTACACCTTC. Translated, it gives CASSHEDRGHYGYTF.

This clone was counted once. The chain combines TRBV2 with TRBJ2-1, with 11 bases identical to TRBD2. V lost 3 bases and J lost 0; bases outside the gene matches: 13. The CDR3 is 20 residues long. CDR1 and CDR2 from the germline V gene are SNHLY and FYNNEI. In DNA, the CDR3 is TGTGCCAGCAGTGATAATCCGGGACTAGCGGAGAAGAACTCCTACAATGAGCAGTTCTTC. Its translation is CASSDNPGLAEKNSYNEQFF.

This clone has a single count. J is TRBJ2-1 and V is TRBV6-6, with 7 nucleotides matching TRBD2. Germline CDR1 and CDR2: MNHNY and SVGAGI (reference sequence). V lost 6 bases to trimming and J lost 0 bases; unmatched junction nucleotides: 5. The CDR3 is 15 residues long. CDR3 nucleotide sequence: TGTGCCAGCAGAATTCGGGGGGACTCCTACAATGAGCAGTTCTTC. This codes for CASRIRGDSYNEQFF.

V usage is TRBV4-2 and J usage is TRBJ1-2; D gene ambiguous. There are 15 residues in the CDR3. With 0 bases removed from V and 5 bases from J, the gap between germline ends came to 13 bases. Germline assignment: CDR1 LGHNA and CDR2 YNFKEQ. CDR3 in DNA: TGTGCCAGCAGCCAAGATTTGGGGAGCGCATATGGCTACACCTTC. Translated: CASSQDLGSAYGYTF.

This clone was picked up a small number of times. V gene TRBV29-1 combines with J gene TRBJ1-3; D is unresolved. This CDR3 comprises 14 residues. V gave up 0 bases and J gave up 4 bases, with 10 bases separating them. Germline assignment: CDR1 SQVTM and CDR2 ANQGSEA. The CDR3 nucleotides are TGCAGCGTTGAAGACCCCCGGGTCGGAAACACCATATATTTT. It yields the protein CSVEDPRVGNTIYF.

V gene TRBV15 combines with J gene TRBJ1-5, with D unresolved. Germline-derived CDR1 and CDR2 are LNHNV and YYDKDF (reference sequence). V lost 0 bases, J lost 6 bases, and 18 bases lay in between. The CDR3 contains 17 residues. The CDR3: CATSREPLAGGGQPQHF. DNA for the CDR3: TGTGCCACCAGCAGAGAGCCCCTCGCGGGTGGTGGTCAGCCCCAGCATTTT.

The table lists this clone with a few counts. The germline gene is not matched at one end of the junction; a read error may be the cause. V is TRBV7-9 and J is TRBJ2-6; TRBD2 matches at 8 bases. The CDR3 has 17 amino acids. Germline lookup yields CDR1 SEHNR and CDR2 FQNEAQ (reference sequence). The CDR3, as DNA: TGTTCCAGCAGCTTAGGTGCGGGGGGTAGTGGGGCCAACGTCCTGACTTTC. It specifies CSSSLGAGGSGANVLTF.

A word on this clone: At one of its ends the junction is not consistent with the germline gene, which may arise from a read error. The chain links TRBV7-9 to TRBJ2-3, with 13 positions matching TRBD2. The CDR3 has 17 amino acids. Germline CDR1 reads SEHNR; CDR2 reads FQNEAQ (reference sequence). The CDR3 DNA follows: TGTTCCAGCAGCCCCGGCCTACTAGCGGGGGGGCCAGATACGCAGTATTTT. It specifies CSSSPGLLAGGPDTQYF.

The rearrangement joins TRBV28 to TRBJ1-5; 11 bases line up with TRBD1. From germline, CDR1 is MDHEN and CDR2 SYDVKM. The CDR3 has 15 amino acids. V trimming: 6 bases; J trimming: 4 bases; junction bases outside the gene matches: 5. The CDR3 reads CASRIGTGGNQPQHF. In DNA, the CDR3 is TGTGCCAGCAGGATAGGGACAGGGGGTAATCAGCCCCAGCATTTT. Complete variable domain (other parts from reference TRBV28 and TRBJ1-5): DVKVTQSSRYLVKRTGEKVFLECVQDMDHENMFWYRQDPGLGLRLIYFSYDVKMKEKGDIPEGYSVSREKKERFSLILESASTNQTSMYLCASRIGTGGNQPQHFGDGTRLSIL.

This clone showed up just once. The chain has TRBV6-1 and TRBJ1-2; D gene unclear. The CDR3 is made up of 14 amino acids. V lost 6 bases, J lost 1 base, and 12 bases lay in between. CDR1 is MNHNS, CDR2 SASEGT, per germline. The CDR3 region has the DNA TGTGCCAGCAGCTCTCTCAGAAATAACTATGGCTACACCTTC. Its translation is CASSSLRNNYGYTF.

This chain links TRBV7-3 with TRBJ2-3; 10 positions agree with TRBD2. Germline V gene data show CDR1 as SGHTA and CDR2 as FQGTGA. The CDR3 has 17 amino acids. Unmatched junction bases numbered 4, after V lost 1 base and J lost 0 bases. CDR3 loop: CASSLNVAGGSTDTQYF. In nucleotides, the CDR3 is TGTGCCAGCAGCTTAAACGTAGCGGGGGGCAGCACAGATACGCAGTATTTT.

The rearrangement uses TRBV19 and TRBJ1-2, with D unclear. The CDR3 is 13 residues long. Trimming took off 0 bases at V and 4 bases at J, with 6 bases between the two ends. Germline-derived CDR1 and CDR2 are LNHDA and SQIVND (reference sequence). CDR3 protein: CASSIDRRYGYTF. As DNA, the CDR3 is TGTGCCAGTAGTATAGACAGGCGCTATGGCTACACCTTC.

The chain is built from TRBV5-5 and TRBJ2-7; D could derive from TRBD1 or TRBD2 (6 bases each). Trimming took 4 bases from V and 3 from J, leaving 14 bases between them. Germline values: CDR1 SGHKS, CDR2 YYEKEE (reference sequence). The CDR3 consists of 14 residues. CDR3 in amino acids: CASSLEGVGYEQYF. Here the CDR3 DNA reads TGTGCCAGCAGCCTGGAGGGGGTTGGCTACGAGCAGTACTTC.

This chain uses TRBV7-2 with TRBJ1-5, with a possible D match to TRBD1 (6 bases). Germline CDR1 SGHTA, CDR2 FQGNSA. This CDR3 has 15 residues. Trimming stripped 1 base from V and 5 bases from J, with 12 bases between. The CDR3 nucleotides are TGTGCCAGCAGCTTAGGACCCCACAGGGATCAGCCCCAGCATTTT. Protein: CASSLGPHRDQPQHF.

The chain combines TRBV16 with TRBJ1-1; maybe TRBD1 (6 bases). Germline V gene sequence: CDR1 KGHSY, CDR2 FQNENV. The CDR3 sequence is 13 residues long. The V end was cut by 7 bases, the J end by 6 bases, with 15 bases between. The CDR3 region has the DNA TGTGCCAGCACTAAACAGGGTTGGCCTGAAGCTTTCTTT. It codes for CASTKQGWPEAFF.

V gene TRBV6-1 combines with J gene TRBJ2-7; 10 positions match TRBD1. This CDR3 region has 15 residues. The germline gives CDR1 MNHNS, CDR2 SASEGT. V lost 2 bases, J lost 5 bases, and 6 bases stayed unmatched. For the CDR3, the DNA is TGTGCCAGCAGTGAACGGACAGGGGGTTGGGACGAGCAGTACTTC. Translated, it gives CASSERTGGWDEQYF.

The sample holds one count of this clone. The CDR3, as DNA: TGTGCCAGCAGTTCGGCAGGCGGGGGGCTGGATACGCAGTATTTT. This sequence encodes CASSSAGGGLDTQYF. V is TRBV28 and J is TRBJ2-3; TRBD2 agrees at 8 bases. This CDR3 comprises 15 residues. J lost 6 bases, V lost 4 bases, and 9 bases had no gene match. CDR1 is MDHEN, CDR2 SYDVKM, per germline.

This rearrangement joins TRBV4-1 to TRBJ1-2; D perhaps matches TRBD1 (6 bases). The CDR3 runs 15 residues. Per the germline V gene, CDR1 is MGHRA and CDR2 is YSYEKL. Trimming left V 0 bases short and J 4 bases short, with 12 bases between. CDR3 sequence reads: CASSQDKQGSYGYTF. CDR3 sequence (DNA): TGCGCCAGCAGCCAAGATAAACAGGGCAGCTATGGCTACACCTTC.

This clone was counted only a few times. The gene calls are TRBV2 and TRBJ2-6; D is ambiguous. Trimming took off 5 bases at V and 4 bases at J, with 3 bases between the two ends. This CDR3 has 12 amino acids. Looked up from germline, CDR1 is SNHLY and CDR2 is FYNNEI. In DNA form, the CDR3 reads TGTGCCAGCAGTACAGGGGCCAACGTCCTGACTTTC. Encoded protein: CASSTGANVLTF. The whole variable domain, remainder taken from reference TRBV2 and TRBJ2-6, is EPEVTQTPSHQVTQMGQEVILRCVPISNHLYFYWYRQILGQKVEFLVSFYNNEISEKSEIFDDQFSVERPDGSNFTLKIRSTKLEDSAMYFCASSTGANVLTFGAGSRLTVL.

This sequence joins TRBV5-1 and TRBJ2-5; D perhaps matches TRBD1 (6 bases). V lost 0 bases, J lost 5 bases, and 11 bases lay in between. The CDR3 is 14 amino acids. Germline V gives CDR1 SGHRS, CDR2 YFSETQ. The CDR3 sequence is CASSLDREWETQYF. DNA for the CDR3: TGCGCCAGCAGCTTGGACAGGGAGTGGGAGACCCAGTACTTC. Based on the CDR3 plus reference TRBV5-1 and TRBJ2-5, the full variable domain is KAGVTQTPRYLIKTRGQQVTLSCSPISGHRSVSWYQQTPGQGLQFLFEYFSETQRNKGNFPGRFSGRQFSNSRSEMNVSTLELGDSALYLCASSLDREWETQYFGPGTRLLVL.

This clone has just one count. DNA of the CDR3: TGTGCCAGCTCACCACTAATTGGACAGGCGAACACTGAAGCTTTCTTT. Residues: CASSPLIGQANTEAFF. The chain uses TRBV18 and TRBJ1-1; 7 bases align to TRBD1. The CDR3 is 16 amino acids. V was clipped by 1 base and J by 1 base; unmatched bases: 6. The germline V gene has CDR1 KGHSH and CDR2 LQKENI.